This T cell receptor (beta chain) was observed in a study of human T cells and chemical hapten exposure. TCRdb reprocessed the RACE reads via MiXCR and lists one record per CDR3 protein. Of some 330,000 distinct CDR3 sequences listed, about 5% are singletons. Time point specified: pre-sensitization, week 0. Stated treatment: therapeutic diphenylcyclopropenone sensitization with weekly scalp DPC. CDR3 size: 15 residues. Germline CDR1 and CDR2: SNHLY and FYNNEI. V lost 5 bases to trimming and J lost 5 bases; unmatched junction nucleotides: 8. The sequence was obtained from a woman between 18 and 29 years old with alopecia areata. Some clones in this sample may be carry-over from other donors' samples. The chain is built from TRBV2 and TRBJ1-5; 8 bases map to TRBD1. Sample: whole blood, taken in connection with sensitization to the hapten diphenylcyclopropenone (DPC). CDR3 sequence (DNA): TGTGCCAGCAGTAACCCAACAGGGGGACATCAGCCCCAGCATTTT. It codes for CASSNPTGGHQPQHF.